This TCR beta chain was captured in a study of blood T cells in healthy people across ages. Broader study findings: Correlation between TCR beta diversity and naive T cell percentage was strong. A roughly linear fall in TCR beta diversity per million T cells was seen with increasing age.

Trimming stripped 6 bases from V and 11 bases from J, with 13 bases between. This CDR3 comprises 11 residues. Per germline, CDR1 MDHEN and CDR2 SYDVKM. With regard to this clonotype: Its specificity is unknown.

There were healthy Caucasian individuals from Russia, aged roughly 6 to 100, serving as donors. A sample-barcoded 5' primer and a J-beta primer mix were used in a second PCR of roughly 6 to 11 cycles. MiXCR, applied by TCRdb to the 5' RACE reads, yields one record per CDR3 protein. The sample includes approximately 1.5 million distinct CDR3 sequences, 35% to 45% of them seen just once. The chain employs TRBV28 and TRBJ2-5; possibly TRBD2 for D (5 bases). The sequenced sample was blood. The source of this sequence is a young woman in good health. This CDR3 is CASSPRAEQYF. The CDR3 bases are TGTGCCAGCAGCCCGAGAGCGGAGCAGTACTTC.